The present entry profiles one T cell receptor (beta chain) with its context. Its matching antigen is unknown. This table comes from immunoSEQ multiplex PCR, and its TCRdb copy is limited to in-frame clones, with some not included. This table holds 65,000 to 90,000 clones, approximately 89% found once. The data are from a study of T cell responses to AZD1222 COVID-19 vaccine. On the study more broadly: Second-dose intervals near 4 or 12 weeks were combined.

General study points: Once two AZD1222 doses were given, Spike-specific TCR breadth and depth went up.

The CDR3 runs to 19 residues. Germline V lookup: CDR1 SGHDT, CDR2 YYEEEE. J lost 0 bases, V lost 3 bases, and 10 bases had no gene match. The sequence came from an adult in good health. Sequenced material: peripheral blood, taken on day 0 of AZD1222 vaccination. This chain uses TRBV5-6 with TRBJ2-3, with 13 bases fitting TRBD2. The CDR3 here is CASSSRNGLAGESTDTQYF. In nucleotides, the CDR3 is TGTGCCAGCAGCTCACGTAACGGACTAGCGGGGGAAAGCACAGATACGCAGTATTTT.